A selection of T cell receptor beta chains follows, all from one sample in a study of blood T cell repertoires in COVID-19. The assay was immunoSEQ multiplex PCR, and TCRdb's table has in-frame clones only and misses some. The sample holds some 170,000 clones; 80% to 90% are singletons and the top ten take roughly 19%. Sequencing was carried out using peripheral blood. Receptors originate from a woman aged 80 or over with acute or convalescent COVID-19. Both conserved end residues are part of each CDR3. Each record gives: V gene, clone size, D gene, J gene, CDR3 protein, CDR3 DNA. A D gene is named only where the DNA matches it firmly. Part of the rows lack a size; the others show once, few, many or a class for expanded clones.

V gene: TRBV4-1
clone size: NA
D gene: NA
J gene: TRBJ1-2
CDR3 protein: CASSPGEALPYGYTF
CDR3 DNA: TGCGCCAGCAGTCCAGGGGAAGCCCTTCCTTATGGCTACACCTTC

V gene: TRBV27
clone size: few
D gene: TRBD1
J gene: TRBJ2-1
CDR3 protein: CASSSKPGQEMEQFF
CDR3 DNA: TGTGCCAGCAGTTCAAAACCGGGACAGGAAATGGAGCAGTTCTTC

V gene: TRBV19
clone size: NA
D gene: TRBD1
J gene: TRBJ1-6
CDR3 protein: CASSSGTGSYNSPLHF
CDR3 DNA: TGTGCCAGTAGCAGCGGGACAGGGAGCTATAATTCACCCCTCCACTTT

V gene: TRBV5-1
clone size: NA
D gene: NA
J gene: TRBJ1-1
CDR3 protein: CASSLVASNTEAFF
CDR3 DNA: TGCGCCAGCAGCTTGGTGGCCTCGAACACTGAAGCTTTCTTT

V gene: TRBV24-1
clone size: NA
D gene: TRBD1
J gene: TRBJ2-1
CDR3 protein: CATSGVTGRNNEQFF
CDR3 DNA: TGTGCCACCAGTGGAGTGACAGGGCGGAACAATGAGCAGTTCTTC

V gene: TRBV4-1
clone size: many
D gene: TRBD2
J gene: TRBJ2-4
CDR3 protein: CASSQGLAGGGLAKNIQYF
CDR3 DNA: TGCGCCAGCAGCCAAGGACTAGCGGGAGGCGGACTAGCCAAAAACATTCAGTACTTC

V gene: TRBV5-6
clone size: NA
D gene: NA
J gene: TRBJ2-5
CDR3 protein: CASSLDPGETQYF
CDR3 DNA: TGTGCCAGCAGCCTGGACCCAGGGGAGACCCAGTACTTC

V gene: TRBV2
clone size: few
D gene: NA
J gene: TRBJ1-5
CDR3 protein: CASKVERGINQPQHF
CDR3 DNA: TGTGCCAGCAAGGTTGAACGGGGGATCAATCAGCCCCAGCATTTT

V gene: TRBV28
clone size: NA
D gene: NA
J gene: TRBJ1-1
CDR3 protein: CASSYGIEGKAFF
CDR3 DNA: TGTGCCAGCAGTTACGGTATCGAGGGCAAAGCTTTCTTT

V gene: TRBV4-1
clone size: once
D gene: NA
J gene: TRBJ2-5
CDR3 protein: CASSQEGLARQETQYF
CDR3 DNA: TGCGCCAGCAGCCAAGAGGGGTTAGCGAGGCAAGAGACCCAGTACTTC

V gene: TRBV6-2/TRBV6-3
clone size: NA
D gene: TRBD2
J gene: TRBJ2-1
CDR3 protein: CASSYSSRGGLSYNEQFF
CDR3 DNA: TGTGCCAGCAGTTACTCGTCGCGGGGGGGGTTATCCTACAATGAGCAGTTCTTC

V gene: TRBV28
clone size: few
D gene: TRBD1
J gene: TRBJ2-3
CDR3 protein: CASSSIRDRETDTQYF
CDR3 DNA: TGTGCCAGCAGTTCAATCCGGGACAGGGAGACAGATACGCAGTATTTT

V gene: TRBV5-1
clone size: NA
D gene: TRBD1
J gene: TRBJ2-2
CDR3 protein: CASSESTGGTGELFF
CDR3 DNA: TGCGCCAGCAGCGAGAGCACAGGGGGCACCGGGGAGCTGTTTTTT

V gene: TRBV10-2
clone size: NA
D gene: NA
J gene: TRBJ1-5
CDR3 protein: CASSESLQPQHF
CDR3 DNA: TGCGCCAGCAGTGAGTCTCTTCAGCCCCAGCATTTT

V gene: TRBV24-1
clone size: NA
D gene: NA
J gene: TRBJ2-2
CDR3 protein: CATSDLLAPGELFF
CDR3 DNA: TGTGCCACCAGTGATTTGCTAGCCCCCGGGGAGCTGTTTTTT

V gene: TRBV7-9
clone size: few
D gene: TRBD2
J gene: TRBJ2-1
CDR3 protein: CASSPGAGGLNEQFF
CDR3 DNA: TGTGCCAGCAGCCCGGGGGCGGGAGGTTTAAATGAGCAGTTCTTC

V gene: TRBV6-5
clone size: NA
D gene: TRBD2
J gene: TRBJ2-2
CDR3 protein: CVSLASGVTGELFF
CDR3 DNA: TGTGTTTCCTTGGCTAGCGGGGTCACCGGGGAGCTGTTTTTT

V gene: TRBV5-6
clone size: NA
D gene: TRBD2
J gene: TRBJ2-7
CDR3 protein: CASSPSAGGPHEQYF
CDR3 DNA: TGTGCCAGCAGCCCATCAGCGGGAGGGCCCCACGAGCAGTACTTC